These 3 T cell receptor beta chains were sequenced from one sample in a study of regulatory T cells in long-lasting Graves disease. Time point in this sample: persistent/refractory GD, antithyroid drugs over 5 years with positive TRAb. There was RNA extracted from PBMCs, and the TCR library was made from it. Arm-PCR with iRepertoire HTBI primers amplified the CDR3 regions for these TCR beta libraries. One entry per CDR3 protein results from TCRdb running MiXCR on the multiplex PCR reads. The data show roughly 700,000 distinct CDR3 sequences, with around 30% seen just once and around 40% held by the top ten. Material: peripheral blood mononuclear cells (PBMCs), obtained when the disease was refractory, from a patient treated with antithyroid drugs. Source of these receptors: a female donor with Graves disease.

The chain couples TRBV11-2 to TRBJ1-1; D may be TRBD1 (5 bases). The CDR3 is 13 residues long. Trimming shortened V by 0 bases and J by 11 bases, and 13 bases separated the two germline ends. Germline V gene data show CDR1 as SGHAT and CDR2 as FQNNGV. CDR3 sequence: CASSLEYGRGAFF. The CDR3, as DNA: TGTGCCAGCAGCTTAGAATACGGCCGGGGGGCTTTCTTT.

Many counts were recorded for this clonotype. The genes are TRBV2 and TRBJ2-6; D may be TRBD2 (5 bases). Germline CDR1 and CDR2: SNHLY and FYNNEI. Deletions cut 6 bases from V and 0 bases from J, with 24 bases between. CDR3 size: 20 residues. The CDR3 nucleotides read TGTGCCAGCAGGGCAAACCCCCGATACTTCCGGGACTCTGGGGCCAACGTCCTGACTTTC. Translation: CASRANPRYFRDSGANVLTF.

V is TRBV30 and J is TRBJ2-7; possible D gene TRBD1, 6 bases. Trimming took off 3 bases at V and 2 bases at J, with 8 bases between the two ends. The CDR3 extends over 12 amino acids. The germline V gene encodes CDR1 GTSNPN and CDR2 SVGIG (reference sequence). The CDR3 DNA reads as TGTGCCTGGAGGGACAGAGCCTACGAGCAGTACTTC. It translates to CAWRDRAYEQYF.